A single count supports the clone carrying this TCR beta chain. The record originates from a study of early stage breast cancer tumors. Only in-frame clones appear in the TCRdb table, and some are missing; sequencing was by immunoSEQ multiplex PCR. The data show some 24,000 clones, about 67% seen once. This CDR3 is 15 amino acids long. This chain uses TRBV21-1 with TRBJ1-2; the DNA was not used to check the table's D call, TRBD1. TRBV21-1 is described as a pseudogene. Material for sequencing was breast tumor tissue. The origin of this receptor is a person between 60 and 69 years old with breast cancer. The CDR3 loop is CASSAQDILNYGYTF. The CDR3 nucleotides are TGTGCCAGCAGCGCCCAGGACATACTTAACTATGGCTACACCTTC.